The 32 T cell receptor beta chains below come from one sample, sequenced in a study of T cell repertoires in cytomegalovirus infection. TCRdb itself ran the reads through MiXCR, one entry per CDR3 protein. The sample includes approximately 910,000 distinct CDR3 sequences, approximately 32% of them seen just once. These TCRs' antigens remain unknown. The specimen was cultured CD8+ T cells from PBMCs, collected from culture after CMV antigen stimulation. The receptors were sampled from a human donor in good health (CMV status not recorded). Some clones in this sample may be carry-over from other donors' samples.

In nucleotides, the CDR3 is TGCGCCAGCAGCCAGGGGATGGGCAATCAGCCCCAGCATTTT. Protein sequence: CASSQGMGNQPQHF. The rearrangement joins TRBV4-1 to TRBJ1-5; D is uncertain. Germline CDR1 reads MGHRA; CDR2 reads YSYEKL. The V end was cut by 3 bases, the J end by 2 bases, with 8 bases between. This CDR3 spans 14 amino acids.

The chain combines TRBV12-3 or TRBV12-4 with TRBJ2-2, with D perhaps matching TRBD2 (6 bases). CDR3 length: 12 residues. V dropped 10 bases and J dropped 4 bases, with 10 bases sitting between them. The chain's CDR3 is CANGGSTGELFF. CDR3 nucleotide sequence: TGTGCCAATGGGGGGAGCACCGGGGAGCTGTTTTTT.

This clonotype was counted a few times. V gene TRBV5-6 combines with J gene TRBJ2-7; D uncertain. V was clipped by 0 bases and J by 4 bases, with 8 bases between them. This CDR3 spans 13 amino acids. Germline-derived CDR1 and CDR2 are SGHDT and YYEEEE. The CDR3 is CASSLGPLYEQYF. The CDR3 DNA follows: TGTGCCAGCAGCTTGGGTCCCTTATACGAGCAGTACTTC.

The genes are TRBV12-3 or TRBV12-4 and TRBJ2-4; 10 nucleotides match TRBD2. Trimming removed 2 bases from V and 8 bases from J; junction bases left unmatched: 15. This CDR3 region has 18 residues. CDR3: CASSLLAGADSAEDIQYF. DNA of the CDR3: TGTGCCAGCAGTTTACTAGCGGGGGCCGATTCGGCCGAGGACATTCAGTACTTC.

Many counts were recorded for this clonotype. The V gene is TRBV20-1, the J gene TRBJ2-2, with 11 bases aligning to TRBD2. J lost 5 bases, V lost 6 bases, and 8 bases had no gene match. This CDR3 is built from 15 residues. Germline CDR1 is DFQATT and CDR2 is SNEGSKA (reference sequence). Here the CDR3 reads CSAKRLAGLTGELFF. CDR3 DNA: TGCAGTGCAAAACGACTAGCGGGGCTGACCGGGGAGCTGTTTTTT.

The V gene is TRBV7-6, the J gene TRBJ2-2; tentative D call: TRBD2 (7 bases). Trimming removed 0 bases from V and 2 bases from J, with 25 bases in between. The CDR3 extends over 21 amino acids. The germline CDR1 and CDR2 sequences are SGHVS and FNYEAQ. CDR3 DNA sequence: TGTGCCAGCAGCTTAGCTTGGGCGGGGGCGACCCACGCCCTAAACACCGGGGAGCTGTTTTTT. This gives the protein CASSLAWAGATHALNTGELFF. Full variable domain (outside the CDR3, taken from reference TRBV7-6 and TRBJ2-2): GAGVSQSPRYKVTKRGQDVALRCDPISGHVSLYWYRQALGQGPEFLTYFNYEAQQDKSGLPNDRFSAERPEGSISTLTIQRTEQRDSAMYRCASSLAWAGATHALNTGELFFGEGSRLTVL.

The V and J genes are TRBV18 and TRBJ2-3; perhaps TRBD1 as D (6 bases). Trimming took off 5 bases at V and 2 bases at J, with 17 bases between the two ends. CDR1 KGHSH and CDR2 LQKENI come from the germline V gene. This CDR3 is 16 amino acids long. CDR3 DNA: TGTGCCAGCTCATCCCGGGACACTGGACACACAGATACGCAGTATTTT. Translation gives CASSSRDTGHTDTQYF.

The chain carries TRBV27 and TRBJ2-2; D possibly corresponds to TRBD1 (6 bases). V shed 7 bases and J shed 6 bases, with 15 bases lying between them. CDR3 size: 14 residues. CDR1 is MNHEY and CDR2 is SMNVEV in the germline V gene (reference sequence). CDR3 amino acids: CASTQGGLAGELFF. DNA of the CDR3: TGTGCCAGCACACAGGGTGGTCTTGCCGGGGAGCTGTTTTTT.

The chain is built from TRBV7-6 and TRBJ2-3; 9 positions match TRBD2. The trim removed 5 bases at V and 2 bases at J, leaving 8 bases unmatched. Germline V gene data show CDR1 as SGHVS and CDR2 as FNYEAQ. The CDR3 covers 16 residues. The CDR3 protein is CASSLWAGGNTDTQYF. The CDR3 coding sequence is TGTGCCAGCAGCCTCTGGGCGGGGGGGAACACAGATACGCAGTATTTT.

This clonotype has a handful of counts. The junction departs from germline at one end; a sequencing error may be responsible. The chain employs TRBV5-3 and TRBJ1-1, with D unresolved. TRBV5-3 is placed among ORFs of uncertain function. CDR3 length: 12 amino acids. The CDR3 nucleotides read TGTGCCAGCAGCTTGAAGGGTGACGAAGCTTTCTTT. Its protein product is CASSLKGDEAFF.

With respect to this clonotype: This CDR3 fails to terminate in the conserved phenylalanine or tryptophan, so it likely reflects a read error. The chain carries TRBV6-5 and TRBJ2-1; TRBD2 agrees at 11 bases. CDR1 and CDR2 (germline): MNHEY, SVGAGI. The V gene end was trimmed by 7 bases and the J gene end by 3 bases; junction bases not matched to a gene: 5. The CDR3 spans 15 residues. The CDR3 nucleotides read TGTGCCAGCACTATTAGCGGGGGGGACTACAATGAGCAGTTCGTC. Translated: CASTISGGDYNEQFV.

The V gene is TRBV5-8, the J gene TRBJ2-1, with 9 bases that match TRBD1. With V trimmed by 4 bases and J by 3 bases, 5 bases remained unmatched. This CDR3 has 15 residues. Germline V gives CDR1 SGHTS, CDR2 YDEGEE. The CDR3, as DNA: TGTGCCAGCAGCCGGACAGGGGCTGGCTACAATGAGCAGTTCTTC. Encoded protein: CASSRTGAGYNEQFF.

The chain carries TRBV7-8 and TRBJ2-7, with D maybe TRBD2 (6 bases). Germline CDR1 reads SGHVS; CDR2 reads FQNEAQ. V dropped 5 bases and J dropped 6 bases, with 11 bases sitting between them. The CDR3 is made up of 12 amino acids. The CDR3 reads CASSGAGIEQYF. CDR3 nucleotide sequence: TGTGCCAGCAGCGGCGCGGGGATCGAGCAGTACTTC.

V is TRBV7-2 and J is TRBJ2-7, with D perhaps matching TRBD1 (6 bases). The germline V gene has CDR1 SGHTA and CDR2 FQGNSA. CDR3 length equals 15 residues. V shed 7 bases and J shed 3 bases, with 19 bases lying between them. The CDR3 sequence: CASTLTGLKLYEQYF. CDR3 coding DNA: TGTGCCAGCACCCTTACAGGGTTAAAGCTCTACGAGCAGTACTTC.

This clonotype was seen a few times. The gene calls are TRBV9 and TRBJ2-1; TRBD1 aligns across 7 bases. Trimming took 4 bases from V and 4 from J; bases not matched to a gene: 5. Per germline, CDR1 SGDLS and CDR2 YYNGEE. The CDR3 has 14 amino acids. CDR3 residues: CASSKGQQYNEQFF. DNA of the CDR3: TGTGCCAGCAGCAAGGGACAGCAGTACAATGAGCAGTTCTTC.

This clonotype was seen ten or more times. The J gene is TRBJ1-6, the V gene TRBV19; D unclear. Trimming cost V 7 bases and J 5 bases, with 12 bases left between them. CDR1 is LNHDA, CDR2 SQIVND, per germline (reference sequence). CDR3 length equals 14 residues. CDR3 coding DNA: TGTGCCAGTATGTGGGGTGGCGATAATTCACCCCTCCACTTT. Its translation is CASMWGGDNSPLHF.

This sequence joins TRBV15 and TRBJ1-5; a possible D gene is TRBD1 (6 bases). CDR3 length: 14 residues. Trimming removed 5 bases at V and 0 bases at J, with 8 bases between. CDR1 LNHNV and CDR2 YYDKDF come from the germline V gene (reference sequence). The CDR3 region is CATSYRVSNQPQHF. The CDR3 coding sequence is TGTGCCACCAGCTACAGGGTTAGCAATCAGCCCCAGCATTTT.

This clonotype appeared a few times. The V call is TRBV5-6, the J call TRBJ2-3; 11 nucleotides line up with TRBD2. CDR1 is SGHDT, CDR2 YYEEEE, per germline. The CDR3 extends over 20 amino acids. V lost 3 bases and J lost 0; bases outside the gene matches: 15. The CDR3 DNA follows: TGTGCCAGCAGCTCCCTTTATAGGCTAGCGGGGGGCCCTAGCACAGATACGCAGTATTTT. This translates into CASSSLYRLAGGPSTDTQYF.

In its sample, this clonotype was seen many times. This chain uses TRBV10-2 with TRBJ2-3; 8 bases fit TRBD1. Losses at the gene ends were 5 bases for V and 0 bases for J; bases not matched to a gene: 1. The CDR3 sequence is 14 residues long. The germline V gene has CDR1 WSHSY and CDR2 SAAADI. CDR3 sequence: CASSTGGSTDTQYF. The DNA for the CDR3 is TGCGCCAGCAGTACAGGGGGGAGCACAGATACGCAGTATTTT.

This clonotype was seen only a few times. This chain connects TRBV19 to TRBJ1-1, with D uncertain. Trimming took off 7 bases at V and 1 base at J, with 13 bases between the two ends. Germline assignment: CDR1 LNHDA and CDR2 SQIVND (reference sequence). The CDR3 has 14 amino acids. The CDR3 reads CASTPVSGNTEAFF. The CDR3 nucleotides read TGTGCCAGTACCCCCGTCAGCGGGAACACTGAAGCTTTCTTT.

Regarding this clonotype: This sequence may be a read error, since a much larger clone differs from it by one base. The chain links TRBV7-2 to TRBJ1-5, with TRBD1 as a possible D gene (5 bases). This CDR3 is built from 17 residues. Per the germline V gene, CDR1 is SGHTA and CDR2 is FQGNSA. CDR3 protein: CASSLGGAGSGNQPLHF. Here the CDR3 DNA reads TGTGCCAGCAGCTTAGGAGGGGCAGGGTCGGGCAATCAGCCCCTGCATTTT.

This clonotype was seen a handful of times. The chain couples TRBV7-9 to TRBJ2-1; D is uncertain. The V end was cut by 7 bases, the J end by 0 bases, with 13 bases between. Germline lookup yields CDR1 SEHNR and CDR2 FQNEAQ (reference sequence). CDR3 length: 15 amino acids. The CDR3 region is CASTPDGSSYNEQFF. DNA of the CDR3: TGTGCCAGCACCCCCGACGGTAGCTCCTACAATGAGCAGTTCTTC.

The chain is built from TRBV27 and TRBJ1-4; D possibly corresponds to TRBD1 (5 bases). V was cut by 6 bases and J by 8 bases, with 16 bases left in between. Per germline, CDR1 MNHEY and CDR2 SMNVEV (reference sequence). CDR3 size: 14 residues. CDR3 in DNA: TGTGCCAGCAGGGTGGGAACGGAGGGGGAAAAACTGTTTTTT. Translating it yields CASRVGTEGEKLFF.

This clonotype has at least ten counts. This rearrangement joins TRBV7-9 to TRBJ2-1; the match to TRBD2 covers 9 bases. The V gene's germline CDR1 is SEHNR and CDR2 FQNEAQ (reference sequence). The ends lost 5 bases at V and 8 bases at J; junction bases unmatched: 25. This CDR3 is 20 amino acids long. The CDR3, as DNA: TGTGCCAGCAGCCCTTATGCCGGGACAGAGCTAGCGGGGCGCCTGGATGAGCAGTTCTTC. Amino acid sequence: CASSPYAGTELAGRLDEQFF.

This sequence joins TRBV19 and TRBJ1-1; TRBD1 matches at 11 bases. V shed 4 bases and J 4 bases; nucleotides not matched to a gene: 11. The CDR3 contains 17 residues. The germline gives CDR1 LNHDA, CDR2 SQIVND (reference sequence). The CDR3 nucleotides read TGTGCCAGTAGTAATTATGGGACAGGGGGAGTCGTCACTGAAGCTTTCTTT. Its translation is CASSNYGTGGVVTEAFF.

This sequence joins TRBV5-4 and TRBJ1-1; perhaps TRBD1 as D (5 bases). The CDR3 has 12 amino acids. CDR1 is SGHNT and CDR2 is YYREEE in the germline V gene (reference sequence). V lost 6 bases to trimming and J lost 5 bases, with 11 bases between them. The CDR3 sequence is CASTGGGTEAFF. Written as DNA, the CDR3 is TGTGCCAGCACCGGGGGGGGAACTGAAGCTTTCTTT.

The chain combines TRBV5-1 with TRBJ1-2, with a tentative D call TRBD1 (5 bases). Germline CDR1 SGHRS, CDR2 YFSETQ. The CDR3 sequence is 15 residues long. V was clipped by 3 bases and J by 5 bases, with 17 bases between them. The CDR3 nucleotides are TGCGCCAGCAGCTCATTTGAAGGGCAGGGATATGGCTACACCTTC. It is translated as CASSSFEGQGYGYTF.

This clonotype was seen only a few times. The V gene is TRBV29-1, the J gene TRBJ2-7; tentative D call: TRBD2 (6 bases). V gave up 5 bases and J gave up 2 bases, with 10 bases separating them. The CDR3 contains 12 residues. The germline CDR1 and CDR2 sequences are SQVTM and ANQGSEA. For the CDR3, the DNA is TGCAGCGTTCGGGGGACCGCCTACGAGCAGTACTTC. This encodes CSVRGTAYEQYF.

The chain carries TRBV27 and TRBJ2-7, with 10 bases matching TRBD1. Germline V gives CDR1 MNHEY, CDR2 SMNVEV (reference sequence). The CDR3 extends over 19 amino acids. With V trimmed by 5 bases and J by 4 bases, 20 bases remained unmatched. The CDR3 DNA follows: TGTGCCAGCAGTCAGCCAACGGGACAGGGGATAAGGGGAGTTTACGAGCAGTACTTC. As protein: CASSQPTGQGIRGVYEQYF.

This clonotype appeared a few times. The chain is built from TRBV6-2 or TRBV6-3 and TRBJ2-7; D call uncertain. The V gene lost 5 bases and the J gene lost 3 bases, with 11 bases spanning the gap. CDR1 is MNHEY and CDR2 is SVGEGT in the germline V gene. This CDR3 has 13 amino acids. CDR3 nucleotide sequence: TGTGCCAGCAGTCCCCAACTTGGCTACGAGCAGTACTTC. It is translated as CASSPQLGYEQYF.

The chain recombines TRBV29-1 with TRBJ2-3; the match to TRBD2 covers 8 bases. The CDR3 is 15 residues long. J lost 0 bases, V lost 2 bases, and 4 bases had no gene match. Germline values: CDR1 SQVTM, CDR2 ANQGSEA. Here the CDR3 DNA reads TGCAGCGTTGAACAAGCGGGGGTCAGCACAGATACGCAGTATTTT. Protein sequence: CSVEQAGVSTDTQYF.

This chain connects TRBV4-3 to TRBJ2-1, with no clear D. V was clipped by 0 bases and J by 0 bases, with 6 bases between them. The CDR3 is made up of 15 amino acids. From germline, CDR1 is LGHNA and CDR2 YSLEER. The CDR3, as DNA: TGCGCCAGCAGCCAAGATAAGAGCTCCTACAATGAGCAGTTCTTC. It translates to CASSQDKSSYNEQFF.